This is a list of T cell receptor beta chains from one sample in a study of T cell responses to AZD1222 COVID-19 vaccine. Using immunoSEQ multiplex PCR, the repertoire was profiled, and TCRdb retains in-frame clones only, with some absent. The sample includes 150,000 to 250,000 clones, roughly nine tenths seen only once; the top ten take roughly 3.5%. Sequenced here: peripheral blood, sampled 28 days after the second AZD1222 dose. The receptor source for this set is an adult who received the AZD1222 COVID-19 vaccine. The CDR3 runs from the conserved cysteine through the conserved F or W.

v_gene	j_gene	CDR3aa
TRBV11-3	TRBJ2-3	CASSLDGRDATDTQYF
TRBV13	TRBJ1-2	CASSPRVVGSYGYTF
TRBV3-1/TRBV3-2	TRBJ1-3	CASSQRGRGDAIYF
TRBV30	TRBJ1-1	CAWIPLNTEAFF
TRBV5-4	TRBJ1-2	CASSLYGGGNYGYTF
TRBV7-3	TRBJ2-2	CASSPAGGNTGELFF
TRBV15	TRBJ2-5	CATSGLQETQYF
TRBV5-1	TRBJ1-1	CASSLSQGANVNTEAFF
TRBV19	TRBJ2-7	CASSEQGYEQYF
TRBV29-1	TRBJ1-2	CSVVVGGRGYGYTF
TRBV28	TRBJ1-6	CASSPSGTGHNSPLHF
TRBV19	TRBJ1-1	CASLYGPGHSEAFF
TRBV9	TRBJ1-6	CASSGGQGNSPLHF
TRBV5-5	TRBJ2-2	CASSGTGGVLTGELFF
TRBV4-1	TRBJ1-6	CASSQGRDRYSPLHF
TRBV12-3/TRBV12-4	TRBJ2-7	CASRQGGNYEQYF
TRBV7-3	TRBJ2-7	CASSPLGQGYEQYF
TRBV20-1	TRBJ1-2	CSAPTDNGYTF
TRBV20-1	TRBJ1-5	CSASPQGGNQPQHF
TRBV28	TRBJ2-6	CASSSPYREPGANVLTF
TRBV6-1	TRBJ1-2	CASSEAERFYGYTF
TRBV9	TRBJ1-2	CASSEGPGYGYTF
TRBV30	TRBJ2-1	CACSRSWGNEQFF
TRBV7-9	TRBJ2-3	CANGQSTDTQYF
TRBV5-4	TRBJ2-1	CASSLVRGEQFF
TRBV6-5	TRBJ1-1	CASSSDRGLATEAFF
TRBV7-3	TRBJ1-4	CASSLTLREDEKLFF
TRBV19	TRBJ2-3	CASSSSDRGTDTQYF
TRBV28	TRBJ1-4	CASRFLGLTNEKLFF
TRBV4-1	TRBJ1-6	CASSPEGTAYSPLHF
TRBV5-1	TRBJ1-6	CASSFGQINSPLHF
TRBV11-2	TRBJ2-1	CASRRLSGKYNEQFF
TRBV5-1	TRBJ1-5	CASSVDGGDDQPQHF
TRBV6-1	TRBJ2-4	CASSEAWGLRNIQYF
TRBV19	TRBJ1-2	CASSIVGNVGYGYTF
TRBV19	TRBJ2-2	CASSTPGQYTGELFF
TRBV5-8	TRBJ2-5	CASSLVGKAQETQYF
TRBV6-5	TRBJ2-1	CASRALGAGEQFF
TRBV6-2/TRBV6-3	TRBJ2-3	CASSYSGGRAVTDTQYF
TRBV11-3	TRBJ2-1	CASSSIRDSEQFF
TRBV19	TRBJ1-2	CATGLRSNYGYTF
TRBV28	TRBJ1-2	CASSFADSPVHTF
TRBV18	TRBJ2-7	CASSLDSSGAYEQYF
TRBV29-1	TRBJ1-1	CSGVDAEAFF
TRBV19	TRBJ2-5	CASSILAGGIQETQYF
TRBV10-3	TRBJ2-3	CAISDGEGRYF
TRBV20-1	TRBJ1-1	CSASGAEAFF
TRBV7-2	TRBJ2-1	CASRRRGGGEGNEQFF
TRBV28	TRBJ2-7	CASSPGASGFSYEQYF
TRBV7-9	TRBJ2-7	CASSKGGRVEQYF
TRBV9	TRBJ1-1	CASSGRRAGDTEAFF
TRBV28	TRBJ2-1	CASRYSDNEQFF
TRBV4-1	TRBJ2-3	CASSRAGTSGRSTQYF
TRBV30	TRBJ2-7	CAWSTGTGEDEQYF
TRBV11-3	TRBJ2-1	CASSLRRAVPYNEQFF
TRBV27	TRBJ1-5	CASSFGKNQPQHF
TRBV5-1	TRBJ2-3	CASSFSYTQYF
TRBV4-1	TRBJ1-1	CASSQDNRGGTEAFF